This TCR beta chain is from a study of Ad26.COV2.S vaccination and SARS-CoV-2 variants. Study at large: Administration of Ad26.COV2.S was intramuscular, either once or twice 56 days apart.

The treatment denotes: 15 to 20 received Ad26.COV2.S at low or high dose, single or two shots; a few received placebo; per-sample allocation not given. Samples came from day 63 after the first vaccine or placebo injection. Turning to this clone: One end of the junction does not line up with germline, which may come from a read error.

The CDR3 length is 13 residues. Germline CDR1 MNHNS, CDR2 SASEGT. Libraries were prepared by immunoSEQ multiplex PCR; TCRdb keeps only in-frame clonotypes and omits some of them. The sample holds roughly 300,000 clones, roughly 89% seen once. The origin of this receptor is a person between 18 and 65 years old who received the Ad26.COV2.S COVID-19 vaccine or a placebo. The V gene is TRBV6-1, the J gene TRBJ1-3, with D unclear. Specimen: peripheral blood, collected in a trial of Ad26.COV2.S vaccine versus placebo. CDR3: CASSEGSGNTIYF. CDR3 nucleotide sequence: TGTGCCAGCAGCGAAGGTTCTGGAAACACCATATATTTT.